The clone carrying this T cell receptor (beta chain) was seen a handful of times. Its specificity is not known. Regarding treatment: some 20 received Ad26.COV2.S at low or high dose, single or two shots; about 5 received placebo; per-sample allocation not given. Each sample was drawn 63 days after the first injection (of vaccine or placebo). Wuhan-strain SARS-CoV-2 spike was expressed by the Ad26 vector that made up the vaccine. The data belong to a study of Ad26.COV2.S vaccination and SARS-CoV-2 variants. About the study: Enrollment placed the donor in the COV1001 Ad26.COV2.S trial arm. Notes on the study in general: Substantial breadth in spike-specific CD8+ and CD4+ T cell responses was reportedly seen after vaccination.

Method: immunoSEQ multiplex PCR; TCRdb's copy keeps in-frame clones and lacks some. The data contain about 680,000 clones, 89% of them singletons. The starting material was peripheral blood, obtained in a trial of Ad26.COV2.S vaccine versus placebo. This receptor was taken from a person between 18 and 59 years old who received the Ad26.COV2.S COVID-19 vaccine or a placebo.

The CDR3 nucleotides read TGTGCCATCAGGGCACCAGGACTTTTCTACGAGCAGTACTTC. Translating gives CAIRAPGLFYEQYF. The chain carries TRBV10-3 and TRBJ2-7, with a tentative D call TRBD2 (5 bases). Germline CDR1 ENHRY, CDR2 SYGVKD. The CDR3 runs 14 residues. The V end lost 6 bases, the J end lost 3 bases, and 15 bases lay between the germline ends.